This T cell receptor (beta chain) was found in a study of beta chain features in type 1 diabetes. Reverse transcription of all isolated RNA meant that expressed TCRB transcripts were sequenced. Produced via immunoSEQ multiplex PCR; TCRdb's table is partial and in-frame only. Here the sample spans 900,000 or so clones, around a sixth being singletons. This clone was counted only a few times. Sequencing input: naive CD4+ T cells from blood. The clonotype was recovered from a young woman in good health.

For the CDR3, the DNA is TGTGCCACCAGCAGAGATATGGATCAGCCCCAGCATTTT. It codes for CATSRDMDQPQHF. V gene TRBV15 combines with J gene TRBJ1-5; D gene uncertain. Germline loops: CDR1 LNHNV, CDR2 YYDKDF (reference sequence). The CDR3 length is 13 residues. The V end was cut by 0 bases, the J end by 5 bases, with 5 bases between. The variable domain in full, with the rest retrieved from reference TRBV15 and TRBJ1-5, is DAMVIQNPRYQVTQFGKPVTLSCSQTLNHNVMYWYQQKSSQAPKLLFHYYDKDFNNEADTPDNFQSRRPNTSFCFLDIRSPGLGDTAMYLCATSRDMDQPQHFGDGTRLSIL.